This TCR beta chain was recorded in a study of shared clonotypes between healthy human individuals. Overall study results and limits: Limited genetic and exposure-history diversity came from having few donors. On the whole, naive subsets had larger estimated richness than memory subsets had.

Trimming took 0 bases from V and 2 from J, leaving 11 bases between them. The CDR3 is made up of 15 amino acids. CDR1 and CDR2 (germline): SGHNT, YYREEE (reference sequence). The data were produced by immunoSEQ multiplex PCR, yet TCRdb's version contains in-frame clones alone and is incomplete. The sample carries about 1,800,000 clones, around 96% recorded once. Concerning this clone: Antigen specificity is unknown.

The naive CD8 fraction comprised CD45RO-negative cells positively selected for CCR7 and excluded terminally differentiated effector memory CD45RA+ cells. The sample was naive CD8+ T cells sorted from blood. This chain links TRBV5-4 with TRBJ2-5, with a possible D match to TRBD2 (6 bases). This sequence was found in a man aged 18 to 30 in good health. CDR3 nucleotide sequence: TGTGCCAGCAGCTTGGTGGGGACTCCACAAGAGACCCAGTACTTC. This translates into CASSLVGTPQETQYF.